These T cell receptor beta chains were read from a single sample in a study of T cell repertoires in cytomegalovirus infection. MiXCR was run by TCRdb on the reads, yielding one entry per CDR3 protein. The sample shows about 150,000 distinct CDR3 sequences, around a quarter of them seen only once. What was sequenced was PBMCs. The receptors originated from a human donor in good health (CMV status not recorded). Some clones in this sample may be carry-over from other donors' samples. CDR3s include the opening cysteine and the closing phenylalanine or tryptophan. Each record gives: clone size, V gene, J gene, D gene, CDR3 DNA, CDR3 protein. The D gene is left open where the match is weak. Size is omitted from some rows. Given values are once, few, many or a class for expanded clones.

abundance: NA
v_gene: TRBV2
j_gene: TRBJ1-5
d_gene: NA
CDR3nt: TGTGCCAGCAGTGAAGGACAGGTTAGGAGCAATCAGCCCCAGCATTTT
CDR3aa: CASSEGQVRSNQPQHF

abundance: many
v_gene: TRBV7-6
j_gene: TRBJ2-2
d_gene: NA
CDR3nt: TGTGCCAGCAGCTTATGGGTCGGGGAGCTGTTTTTT
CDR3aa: CASSLWVGELFF

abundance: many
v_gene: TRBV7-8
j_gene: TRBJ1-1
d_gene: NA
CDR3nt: TGTGCCACCGGAAACCTGGGGGGACCTGAAGCTTTCTTT
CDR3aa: CATGNLGGPEAFF

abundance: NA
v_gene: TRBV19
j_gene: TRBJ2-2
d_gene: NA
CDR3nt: TGTGCCACCAGACGCGGGGACGGAAGTTTCTCCGGGGAGCTGTTTTTT
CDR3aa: CATRRGDGSFSGELFF

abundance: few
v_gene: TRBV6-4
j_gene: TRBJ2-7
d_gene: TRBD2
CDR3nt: TGTGCCAGCAGTGAAGGGACTAGTTACAGGCAGTACTTC
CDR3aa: CASSEGTSYRQYF

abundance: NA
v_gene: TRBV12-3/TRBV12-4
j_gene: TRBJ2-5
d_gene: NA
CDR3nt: TGTGCCAGCAGCACCTCTAGCGTGGGGGTGGTGGAGACCCAGTACTTC
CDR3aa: CASSTSSVGVVETQYF

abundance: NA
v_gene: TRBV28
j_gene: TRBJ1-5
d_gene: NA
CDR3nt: TGTGCCACCCGGGAGAGCAATCAGCCCCAGCATTTT
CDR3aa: CATRESNQPQHF

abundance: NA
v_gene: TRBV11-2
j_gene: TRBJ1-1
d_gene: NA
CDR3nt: TGTGCCAGCAGCTTAGGGCTCAGGGTCGCTGAAGCTTTCTTT
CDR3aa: CASSLGLRVAEAFF

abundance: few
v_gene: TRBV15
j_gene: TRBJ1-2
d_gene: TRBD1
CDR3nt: TGTGCCACCAGCAGAGAAGGGGGCGGCAACTATGGCTACACCTTC
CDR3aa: CATSREGGGNYGYTF

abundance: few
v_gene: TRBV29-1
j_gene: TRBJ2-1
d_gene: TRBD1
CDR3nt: TGCAGCGTTGGAGCGGGACAGGGTGGGAATGAGCAGTTCTTC
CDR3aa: CSVGAGQGGNEQFF

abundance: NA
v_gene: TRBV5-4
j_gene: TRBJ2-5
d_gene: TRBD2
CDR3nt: TGTGCCAGCAGCTTTAGCGGGGGGGTCACCCAAGAGACCCAGTACTTC
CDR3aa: CASSFSGGVTQETQYF

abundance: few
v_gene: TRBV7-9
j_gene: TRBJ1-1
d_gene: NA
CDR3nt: TGTGCCAGCAGCTCTAGCAGGGTGAACACTGAAGCTTTCTTT
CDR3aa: CASSSSRVNTEAFF

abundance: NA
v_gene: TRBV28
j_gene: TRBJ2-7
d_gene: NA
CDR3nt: TGTGCCAGCAGTTTGTCGGGGGAGAACGAGCAGTACTTC
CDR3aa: CASSLSGENEQYF

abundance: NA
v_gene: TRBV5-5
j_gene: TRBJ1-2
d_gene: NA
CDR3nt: TGTGCCAGCAGCTTGATGGTGGGCAGCGGCGGCTACACCTTC
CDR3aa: CASSLMVGSGGYTF

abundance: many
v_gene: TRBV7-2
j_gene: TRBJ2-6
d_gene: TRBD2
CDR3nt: TGTGCCAGCAGCTTGGGGGCTAGCGGGGGGGCTTCTTCTGGGGCCAACGTCCTGACTTTC
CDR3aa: CASSLGASGGASSGANVLTF

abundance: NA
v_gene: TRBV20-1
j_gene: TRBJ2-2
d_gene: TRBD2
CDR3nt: TGCAGTGCTAGCACTAGCGTCCCGAACACCGGGGAGCTGTTTTTT
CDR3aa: CSASTSVPNTGELFF

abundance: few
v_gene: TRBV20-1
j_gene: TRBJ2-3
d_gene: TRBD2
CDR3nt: TGCAGTGCTAGAGTTAGCGGGACCCGGACAGATACGCAGTATTTT
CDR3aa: CSARVSGTRTDTQYF

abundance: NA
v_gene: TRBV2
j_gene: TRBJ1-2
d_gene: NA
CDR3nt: TGTGCCAGCAGTGACCGACCAGACTATGGCTACACCTTC
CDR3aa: CASSDRPDYGYTF

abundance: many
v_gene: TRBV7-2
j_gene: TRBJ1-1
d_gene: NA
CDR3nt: TGTGCCAGCAGCTTTCGGAGGGGGACATTGAACACTGAAGCTTTCTTT
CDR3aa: CASSFRRGTLNTEAFF

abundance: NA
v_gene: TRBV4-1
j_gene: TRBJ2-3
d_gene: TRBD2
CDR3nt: TGCGCCAGCAGCCAGCCCGGGGGGGCAGATACGCAGTATTTT
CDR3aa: CASSQPGGADTQYF

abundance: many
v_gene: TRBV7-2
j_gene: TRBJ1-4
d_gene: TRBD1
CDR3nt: TGTGCCAGCAGCTTAGAGGGACAGGCGAATGAAAAACTGTTTTTT
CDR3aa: CASSLEGQANEKLFF

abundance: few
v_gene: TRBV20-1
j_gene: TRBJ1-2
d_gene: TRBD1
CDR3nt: TGCAGTGCTGACGACAGGGGCGGGTATGGCTACACCTTC
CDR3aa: CSADDRGGYGYTF

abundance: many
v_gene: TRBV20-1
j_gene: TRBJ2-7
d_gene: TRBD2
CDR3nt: TGCAGTGCTAGAGATCGGACTAGACGGGGCGAGCAGTACTTC
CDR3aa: CSARDRTRRGEQYF

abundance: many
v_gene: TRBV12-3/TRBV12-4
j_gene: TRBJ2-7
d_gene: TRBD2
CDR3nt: TGTGCCAGCAGTTCACGGACTAGGAGGGTGAGCTCCTACGAGCAGTACTTC
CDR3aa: CASSSRTRRVSSYEQYF

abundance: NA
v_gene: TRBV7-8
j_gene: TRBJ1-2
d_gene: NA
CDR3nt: TGTGCCAGCAGCTTAGAAGCAGGGCCCTATGGCTACACCTTC
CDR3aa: CASSLEAGPYGYTF

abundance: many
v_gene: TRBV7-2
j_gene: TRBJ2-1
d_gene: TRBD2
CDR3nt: TGTGCCAGCAGCTCCCAGACTAGCGGGGGGGGCTACATTTACAATGAGCAGTTCTTC
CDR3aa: CASSSQTSGGGYIYNEQFF

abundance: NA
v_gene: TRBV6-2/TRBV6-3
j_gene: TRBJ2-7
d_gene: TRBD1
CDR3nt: TGTGCCAGCAGAACAGGGGAGCTCGGATACGAGCAGTACTTC
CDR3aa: CASRTGELGYEQYF

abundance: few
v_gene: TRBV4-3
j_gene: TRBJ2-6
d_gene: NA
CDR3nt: TGCGCCAGCAGCCAAGAGCCGATGGCAGGCAACTCTGGGGCCAACGTCCTGACTTTC
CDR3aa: CASSQEPMAGNSGANVLTF

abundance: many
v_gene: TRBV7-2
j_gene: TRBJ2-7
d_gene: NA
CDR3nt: TGTGCCAGCAGCTTAGTACAGGCTCGCGAGCAGTACTTC
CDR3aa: CASSLVQAREQYF

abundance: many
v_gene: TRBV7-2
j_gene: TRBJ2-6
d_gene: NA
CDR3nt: TGTGCCAGCAGCCCCCAGGGGCTTGGGGCCAACGTCCTGACTTTC
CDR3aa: CASSPQGLGANVLTF

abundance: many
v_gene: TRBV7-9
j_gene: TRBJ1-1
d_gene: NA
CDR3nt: TGTGCCAGCAGCCCCGAGGACACTGAAGCTTTCTTT
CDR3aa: CASSPEDTEAFF

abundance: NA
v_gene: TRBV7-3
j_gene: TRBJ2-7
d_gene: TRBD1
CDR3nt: TGTGCCAGCAGCTTAAAAAGTGGGACAGGGCGGTCCTACGAGCAGTACTTC
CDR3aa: CASSLKSGTGRSYEQYF

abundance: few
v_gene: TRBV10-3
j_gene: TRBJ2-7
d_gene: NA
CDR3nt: TGTGCCACCGAGGACACGCGGAACTCCTACGAGCAGTACTTC
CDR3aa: CATEDTRNSYEQYF

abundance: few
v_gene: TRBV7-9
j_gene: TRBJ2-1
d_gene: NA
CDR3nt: TGTGCCAGCAGCCCAGAAGGTCATGAGCAGTTCTTC
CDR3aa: CASSPEGHEQFF

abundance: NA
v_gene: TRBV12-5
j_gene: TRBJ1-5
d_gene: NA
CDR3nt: TGTGCTAGTGGTTTGAATCAGCCCCAGCATTTT
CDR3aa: CASGLNQPQHF

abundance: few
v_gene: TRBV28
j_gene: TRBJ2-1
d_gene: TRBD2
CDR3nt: TGTGCCAGCATCTCCGGGACTAGAGCGTACAATGAGCAGTTCTTC
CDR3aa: CASISGTRAYNEQFF

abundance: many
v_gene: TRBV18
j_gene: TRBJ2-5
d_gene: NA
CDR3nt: TGTGCCAGCAGCCCGCAGGGGCGAGAGACCCAGTACTTC
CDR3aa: CASSPQGRETQYF

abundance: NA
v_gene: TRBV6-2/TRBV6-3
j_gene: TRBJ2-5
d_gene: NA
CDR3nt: TGTGCCAGCAGTTACTCGGGGCAGACCCAGTACTTC
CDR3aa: CASSYSGQTQYF

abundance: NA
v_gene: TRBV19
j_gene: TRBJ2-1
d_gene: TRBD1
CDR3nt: TGTGCCAGTAGTTCCCTGACAGGGCAGGGCTACAATGAGCAGTTCTTC
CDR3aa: CASSSLTGQGYNEQFF

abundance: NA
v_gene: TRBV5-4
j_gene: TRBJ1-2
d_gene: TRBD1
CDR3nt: TGTGCCAGCAGCCCTAGGGGACAGGGGGTGACTGGCTACACCTTC
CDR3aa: CASSPRGQGVTGYTF

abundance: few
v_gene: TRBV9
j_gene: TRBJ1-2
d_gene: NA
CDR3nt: TGTGCCAGCAGCCGAGACCCCAGTGGCTACACCTTC
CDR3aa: CASSRDPSGYTF

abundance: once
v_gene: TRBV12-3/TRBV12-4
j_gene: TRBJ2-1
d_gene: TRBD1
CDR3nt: TGTGCCAGCAGCCTCGGGACAGTTGACAATGAGCAGTTCTTC
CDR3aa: CASSLGTVDNEQFF

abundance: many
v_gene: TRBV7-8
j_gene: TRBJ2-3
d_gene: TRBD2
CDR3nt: TGTGCCAGCAGTCCACTAGCGGGAGAGACAGATACGCAGTATTTT
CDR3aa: CASSPLAGETDTQYF

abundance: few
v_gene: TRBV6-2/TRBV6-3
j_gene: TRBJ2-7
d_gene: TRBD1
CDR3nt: TGTGCCAGCAGACCCCGGACAGGGGGGCTCTACGAGCAGTACTTC
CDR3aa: CASRPRTGGLYEQYF

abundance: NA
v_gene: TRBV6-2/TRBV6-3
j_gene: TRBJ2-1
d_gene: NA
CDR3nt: TGTGCCAGCAGTTACGGAGGTTGGGGCAATGAGCAGTTCTTC
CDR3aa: CASSYGGWGNEQFF

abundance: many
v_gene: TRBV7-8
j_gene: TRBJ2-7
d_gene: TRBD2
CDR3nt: TGTGCCAGCAGCTTAGCGAAGACTAGCGGGGGGGCTAACTCCTACGAGCAGTACTTC
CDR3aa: CASSLAKTSGGANSYEQYF

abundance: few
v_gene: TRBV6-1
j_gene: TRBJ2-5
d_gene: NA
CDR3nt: TGTGCCAGCAGTGAAGGCCAGCGCCTACAAGAGACCCAGTACTTC
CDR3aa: CASSEGQRLQETQYF

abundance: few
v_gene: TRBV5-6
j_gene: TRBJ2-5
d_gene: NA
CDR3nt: TGTGCCAGCAGCTTGACCGATAAGGACGCCTACCTCTTC
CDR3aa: CASSLTDKDAYLF

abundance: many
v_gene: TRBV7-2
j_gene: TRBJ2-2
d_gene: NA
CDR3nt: TGTGCCAGCAGCTTAGTCGGGGGAGGAAGCACCGGGGAGCTGTTTTTT
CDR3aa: CASSLVGGGSTGELFF

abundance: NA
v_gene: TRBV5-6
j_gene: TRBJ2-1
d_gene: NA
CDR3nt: TGTGCCAGCAGCTTGTACGCCGGGACTCCCAGTTGGCACAATGAGCAGTTCTTC
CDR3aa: CASSLYAGTPSWHNEQFF

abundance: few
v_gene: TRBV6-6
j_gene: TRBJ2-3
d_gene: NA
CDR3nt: TGTGCCAGCAGTTACACGTCAGATACGCAGTATTTT
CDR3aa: CASSYTSDTQYF

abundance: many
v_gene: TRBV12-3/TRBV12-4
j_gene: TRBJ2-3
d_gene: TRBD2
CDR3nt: TGTGCCAGCAGTTTATCGGTCGGGGGGACCACAGATACGCAGTATTTT
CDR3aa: CASSLSVGGTTDTQYF

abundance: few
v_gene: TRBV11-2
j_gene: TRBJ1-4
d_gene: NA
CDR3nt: TGTGCCAGCAGCCCAAGAACTACAGCGACAGCAACTAATGAAAAACTGTTTTTT
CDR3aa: CASSPRTTATATNEKLFF